The T cell receptor beta chain under discussion was sequenced for a study of regulatory T cells in long-lasting Graves disease. The V gene's germline CDR1 is SEHNR and CDR2 FQNEAQ (reference sequence). The CDR3 sequence is 14 residues long. V was pared by 2 bases and J by 3 bases, with 10 bases between. Time point: persistent/refractory GD, antithyroid drugs over 5 years with positive TRAb. Construction of the TCR library relied on RNA isolated from PBMCs. This clonotype was seen only a few times. According to the study, TCR beta libraries were built with iRepertoire HTBI primers and CDR3-region Arm-PCR. One entry per CDR3 protein results from TCRdb running MiXCR on the multiplex PCR reads. Here the sample spans approximately 380,000 distinct CDR3 sequences, around 20% being singletons.

Sequencing was performed on peripheral blood mononuclear cells (PBMCs), taken when the disease was refractory, from a patient treated with antithyroid drugs. The TCR sequence derives from a female donor with Graves disease. This chain uses TRBV7-9 with TRBJ2-5; possibly TRBD1 or TRBD2 for D (5 bases each). CDR3: CASSLIEGKETQYF. DNA of the CDR3: TGTGCCAGCAGCTTAATCGAGGGGAAAGAGACCCAGTACTTC.